This entry concerns a single TCR beta chain. The antigen is not known. The sample comes from a study of T cells after yellow fever vaccination. Study details: Fractions low in cell number were prepared with SMART-Seq v4 Ultra Low Input.

Germline-derived CDR1 and CDR2 are MNHEY and SVGEGT. V lost 6 bases and J lost 5, with 25 bases in between. The CDR3 is 17 amino acids. Study-level points and caveats: Repertoires obtained by FACS sorting could include abundant clonotypes that entered as contaminants from the bulk population. Overall, a small share of clonotypes was seen in both CD4 and CD8 compartments.

For TCR, cDNA came from 5'RACE template switching, which added a universal primer site and UMIs. A single record per CDR3 protein comes from TCRdb applying MiXCR to the 5' RACE reads. The sample holds roughly 500,000 distinct CDR3 sequences, approximately 21% seen once. Sequencing was performed on PBMCs, taken 15 days after the yellow fever booster vaccination. This clonotype originated in a man between 25 and 39 years old who received the YFV17D yellow fever vaccine. The V gene is TRBV6-2 or TRBV6-3, the J gene TRBJ2-5; a weak D match, TRBD1 (5 bases). CDR3 in DNA: TGTGCCAGCAGCCTGGTTAGGGGCAGTCCGTATGGGGAGACCCAGTACTTC. Its translation is CASSLVRGSPYGETQYF.